The 27 T cell receptor beta chains below come from one sample, sequenced in a study of blood T cells in healthy people across ages (dated by TCRdb to the mid-2010s). The library was prepared using 5' RACE. The listed sequencing device is Illumina HiSeq 2500. A second PCR of roughly 7 to 11 cycles was run with a J-beta primer mix and a sample-barcoded 5' primer. TCRdb took the public reads, trimmed them with fastp at Q25, ran MiXCR for clone calling and kept in-frame beta chains. Each CDR3 protein appears once, grouped with its most common genes and DNA. In all, the sample holds hundreds of thousands of distinct CDR3 sequences, and around 49% of those were seen once. 30% to 40% of the sample belongs to the ten largest clones. The sample was blood. The receptors stem from a woman aged 60 to 75 in good health.

The V and J genes are TRBV11-3 and TRBJ2-3; TRBD2 aligns across 8 bases. Losses at the gene ends were 4 bases for V and 5 bases for J; bases not matched to a gene: 8. The germline V gene has CDR1 SGHNT and CDR2 YENEEA. The length of the CDR3 is 15 residues. The CDR3 here is CASSSGVAGGDTQYF. In DNA form, the CDR3 reads TGTGCCAGCAGCTCCGGCGTGGCGGGAGGAGATACGCAGTATTTT.

This chain links TRBV4-2 with TRBJ2-1, with 9 bases identical to TRBD2. The CDR3 loop spans 15 amino acids. The junction had 5 bases not matched to a gene; V was cut back by 4 bases and J by 4 bases. Germline V gene lookup returns CDR1 LGHNA and CDR2 YNFKEQ. CDR3 sequence (DNA): TGTGCCAGCAGCCGCCGACTAGCGGATTACAATGAGCAGTTCTTC. Translating it yields CASSRRLADYNEQFF.

This clonotype was seen a few times. V gene TRBV5-1 combines with J gene TRBJ1-2, with 8 bases fitting TRBD1. The germline CDR1 and CDR2 sequences are SGHRS and YFSETQ. The CDR3 loop spans 15 amino acids. The junction had 8 bases not matched to a gene; V was cut back by 1 base and J by 6 bases. The CDR3 sequence: CASSLFTATGDGYTF. Written as DNA, the CDR3 is TGCGCCAGCAGCTTGTTTACCGCGACAGGGGATGGCTACACCTTC.

This chain joins TRBV30 and TRBJ1-2; weak D call: TRBD1 (6 bases). The CDR3 length is 12 residues. Germline V gene sequence: CDR1 GTSNPN, CDR2 SVGIG (reference sequence). V lost 2 bases to trimming and J lost 8 bases, with 12 bases between them. The CDR3 sequence: CAWSRQVGGYTF. For the CDR3, the DNA is TGTGCCTGGAGTAGACAGGTCGGGGGCTACACCTTC. The full variable domain, its missing parts supplied by reference TRBV30 and TRBJ1-2, is SQTIHQWPATLVQPVGSPLSLECTVEGTSNPNLYWYRQAAGRGLQLLFYSVGIGQISSEVPQNLSASRPQDRQFILSSKKLLLSDSGFYLCAWSRQVGGYTFGSGTRLTVV.

Only a few counts were recorded for this clonotype. The chain has TRBV5-1 and TRBJ2-3; 7 positions match TRBD2. The V gene's germline CDR1 is SGHRS and CDR2 YFSETQ. The V and J ends lost 0 bases and 4 bases, in that order; junction bases with no gene match: 5. CDR3 length: 15 amino acids. The CDR3 sequence is CASSLEGRESDTQYF. The CDR3 bases are TGCGCCAGCAGCTTGGAAGGGCGGGAGTCAGATACGCAGTATTTT.

There are a few counts of this clonotype. J is TRBJ1-1 and V is TRBV20-1, with 11 bases identical to TRBD1. The CDR3 consists of 12 residues. Germline assignment: CDR1 DFQATT and CDR2 SNEGSKA (reference sequence). CDR3 residues: CRGGQGDTEAFF. For the CDR3, the DNA is TGCAGGGGGGGACAGGGGGACACTGAAGCTTTCTTT.

Concerning this clonotype itself: At one end the junction does not follow the germline gene, possibly because of a read error. V and J are TRBV4-2 and TRBJ1-4; D is ambiguous. The CDR3 loop spans 14 amino acids. Germline CDR1 reads LGHNA; CDR2 reads YNFKEQ. The CDR3 sequence: CAGSQGTKGEKLFF. In nucleotides, the CDR3 is TGTGCCGGCAGCCAAGGAACGAAAGGTGAAAAACTGTTTTTT.

The chain is built from TRBV7-2 and TRBJ2-1; TRBD2 matches 7 bases. Looked up from germline, CDR1 is SGHTA and CDR2 is FQGNSA. Germline trimming cut 3 bases from V and 6 bases from J; bases unmatched to any gene: 5. The CDR3 covers 14 residues. CDR3 nucleotide sequence: TGTGCCAGCAGCTTGGGGGGGTCTAGCAATGAGCAGTTCTTC. Its protein is CASSLGGSSNEQFF.

This chain joins TRBV9 and TRBJ2-7, with D hard to call. The CDR3 covers 13 residues. Between the trimmed V and J ends, which lost 2 bases and 4 bases, there was a span of 10 bases. Germline V CDR1 and CDR2: SGDLS, YYNGEE. CDR3 residues: CASSVGLQYEQYF. DNA of the CDR3: TGTGCCAGCAGCGTTGGGCTCCAGTACGAGCAGTACTTC.

V usage is TRBV7-6 and J usage is TRBJ2-1, with 13 bases matching TRBD2. The CDR3 consists of 19 residues. V shed 5 bases and J 0 bases; nucleotides not matched to a gene: 10. Germline V gives CDR1 SGHVS, CDR2 FNYEAQ. The CDR3 sequence: CASSRGLAGSLSSYNEQFF. The CDR3 nucleotides read TGTGCCAGCAGCCGGGGACTAGCGGGATCGCTGAGCTCCTACAATGAGCAGTTCTTC.

The V gene is TRBV20-1, the J gene TRBJ1-5, with D unclear. CDR3 length: 13 residues. Germline assignment: CDR1 DFQATT and CDR2 SNEGSKA (reference sequence). Deletions cut 6 bases from V and 0 bases from J, with 9 bases between. In DNA, the CDR3 is TGCAGTGCAAAATGGGATAGCAATCAGCCCCAGCATTTT. It codes for CSAKWDSNQPQHF.

This clonotype was observed a few times. The chain joins TRBV7-2 to TRBJ2-7, with D possibly TRBD2 on 6 matching bases. Trimming stripped 1 base from V and 3 bases from J, with 19 bases between. Germline V gives CDR1 SGHTA, CDR2 FQGNSA. There are 17 residues in the CDR3. The CDR3 here is CASSLGSWGTLNYEQYF. CDR3 DNA sequence: TGTGCCAGCAGCTTAGGATCATGGGGGACTTTGAACTACGAGCAGTACTTC.

Notes on this clonotype: At one end the junction does not follow the germline gene, possibly because of a read error. The rearrangement uses TRBV4-2 and TRBJ2-6, with TRBD1 identical over 8 bases. The CDR3 is 18 residues long. Germline values: CDR1 LGHNA, CDR2 YNFKEQ. The CDR3 DNA reads TGTGTCAGCAGCCAAGATAGGCAGGGGGCGCCTGGGGCCAACGTCCTGACTTTC. Protein: CVSSQDRQGAPGANVLTF.

This chain joins TRBV4-2 and TRBJ2-1, with 9 bases identical to TRBD1. Trimming removed 1 base from V and 3 bases from J; junction bases left unmatched: 4. Looked up from germline, CDR1 is LGHNA and CDR2 is YNFKEQ. The CDR3 totals 16 residues. CDR3 DNA sequence: TGTGCCAGCAGCCAAGGTCAGGGACAGGGCTACAATGAGCAGTTCTTC. Encoded protein: CASSQGQGQGYNEQFF.

CDR3 bases: TGTGCCAGCAGCCGAGGGACAGGGGGCAGGGCCTACGAGCAGTACTTC. It yields the protein CASSRGTGGRAYEQYF. The V and J genes are TRBV12-3 or TRBV12-4 and TRBJ2-7; 12 bases fit TRBD1. V trimming: 6 bases; J trimming: 2 bases; junction bases outside the gene matches: 8. This CDR3 has 16 amino acids.

The V call is TRBV29-1, the J call TRBJ2-7, with 14 bases lining up with TRBD2. CDR1 and CDR2 from the germline V gene are SQVTM and ANQGSEA. This CDR3 has 15 residues. Germline trimming cut 5 bases from V and 3 bases from J; bases unmatched to any gene: 6. CDR3 bases: TGCAGCGTTCGGACTGGGACTAGCGGGAGCTACGAGCAGTACTTC. Translating it yields CSVRTGTSGSYEQYF.

This clonotype was picked up a small number of times. The J gene is TRBJ2-1, the V gene TRBV4-2, with D unresolved. Trimming removed 6 bases from V and 6 bases from J, with 15 bases in between. The germline V gene encodes CDR1 LGHNA and CDR2 YNFKEQ. The CDR3 contains 14 residues. The CDR3 coding sequence is TGTGCCAGCAGAGTAGCTACAGAGTCCAATGAGCAGTTCTTC. It yields the protein CASRVATESNEQFF.

Comments on this clonotype: The junction differs from germline at one of its ends, possibly a read error. V usage is TRBV5-5 and J usage is TRBJ1-4; 7 positions match TRBD1. Germline V lookup: CDR1 SGHKS, CDR2 YYEKEE (reference sequence). This CDR3 comprises 16 residues. The CDR3 region has the DNA TGTGCCAACAGCTTGGCCGTCGGGACAGCTAATGAAAAACTGTTTTTT. This gives the protein CANSLAVGTANEKLFF.

In its sample, this clonotype was seen a few times. This chain uses TRBV20-1 with TRBJ2-1; 8 positions match TRBD2. The CDR3 is 16 amino acids. Looked up from germline, CDR1 is DFQATT and CDR2 is SNEGSKA (reference sequence). The trim removed 3 bases at V and 0 bases at J, leaving 7 bases unmatched. The CDR3 region has the DNA TGCAGTGCTAGCAGACTAGCGCTGAGCTCCTACAATGAGCAGTTCTTC. It is translated as CSASRLALSSYNEQFF.

This clonotype was counted a single time. The chain has TRBV20-1 and TRBJ2-3, with D perhaps matching TRBD1 (6 bases). The CDR3 is 13 amino acids. V lost 5 bases, J lost 7 bases, and 16 bases lay in between. Per germline, CDR1 DFQATT and CDR2 SNEGSKA (reference sequence). CDR3 nucleotides: TGCAGTGCTCCGACAATCGACAGGAATACGCAGTATTTT. The encoded protein is CSAPTIDRNTQYF.

This chain joins TRBV6-2 or TRBV6-3 and TRBJ2-5; TRBD1 agrees at 10 bases. Germline lookup yields CDR1 MNHEY and CDR2 SVGEGT. CDR3 length equals 16 residues. The junction had 16 bases not matched to a gene; V was cut back by 6 bases and J by 9 bases. This chain's CDR3 is CASRGDRGRDLEAQYF. The CDR3 DNA sequence: TGTGCCAGCAGGGGCGACAGGGGGCGAGATTTGGAGGCCCAGTACTTC.

The chain uses TRBV7-3 and TRBJ2-4; D is undetermined. The tail of the sequence fits TRBJ2-7 better, so the J call may be wrong. CDR3 size: 14 residues. The germline CDR1 and CDR2 sequences are SGHTA and FQGTGA. The CDR3 sequence: CASSYPQIAYEQYF. CDR3 nucleotides: TGTGCCAGCAGCTACCCGCAGATCGCCTACGAGCAGTACTTC.

CDR3 region: CSARNRRGFYGYTF. In DNA, the CDR3 is TGCAGTGCTAGGAATCGACGGGGCTTCTATGGCTACACCTTC. J is TRBJ1-2 and V is TRBV20-1; D perhaps matches TRBD1 (5 bases). V gave up 3 bases and J gave up 4 bases, with 15 bases separating them. Germline V gene sequence: CDR1 DFQATT, CDR2 SNEGSKA (reference sequence). CDR3 size: 14 residues.

This chain uses TRBV7-3 with TRBJ2-2; TRBD1 aligns across 12 bases. CDR1 and CDR2 (germline): SGHTA, FQGTGA. Losses at the gene ends were 5 bases for V and 8 bases for J; bases not matched to a gene: 9. The CDR3 sequence is 16 residues long. The CDR3 sequence is CASSAMGQGAGGELFF. CDR3 nucleotide sequence: TGTGCCAGCAGCGCAATGGGACAGGGGGCCGGAGGGGAGCTGTTTTTT.

V is TRBV12-3 or TRBV12-4 and J is TRBJ2-6, with a possible D match to TRBD2 (6 bases). V lost 6 bases, J lost 2 bases, and 14 bases lay in between. The CDR3 is 16 amino acids. CDR3 loop: CASSPGGGAGANVLTF. The CDR3 DNA is TGTGCCAGCAGCCCAGGAGGCGGGGCTGGGGCCAACGTCCTGACTTTC.

The chain combines TRBV27 with TRBJ2-1; no reliable D call. This CDR3 has 14 residues. V was cut by 7 bases and J by 8 bases, with 18 bases left in between. CDR1 and CDR2 from the germline V gene are MNHEY and SMNVEV (reference sequence). The CDR3 coding sequence is TGTGCCAGCACTCCTACGGGTTTGGGTCATGAGCAGTTCTTC. The encoded protein is CASTPTGLGHEQFF.

This clonotype has more than one count but fewer than ten. The chain recombines TRBV4-3 with TRBJ2-1; D tentatively reads TRBD1 or TRBD2 (5 bases each). The V gene lost 0 bases and the J gene lost 8 bases, with 17 bases spanning the gap. CDR3 length: 16 residues. Per the germline V gene, CDR1 is LGHNA and CDR2 is YSLEER. The CDR3 nucleotides are TGCGCCAGCAGCCAAGAAGGGGACGCGGGTGTCCATGAGCAGTTCTTC. It is translated as CASSQEGDAGVHEQFF.